The next 10 T cell receptor beta chains were all read from a single sample in a study of PD-1 blockade in classical Hodgkin lymphoma. The table came from immunoSEQ multiplex PCR; TCRdb's copy has only in-frame clones and leaves some out. The sample holds around 4,200 clones, more than 70% seen once. All patients relapsed after autologous stem cell transplantation, and brentuximab vedotin exposure varied. Starting with thawed PBMCs, CD4+ T cells were purified by magnetic negative selection. The sequenced sample was CD4+ T cells from blood, obtained at baseline. These receptors were collected from a human donor with classical Hodgkin lymphoma.

The chain uses TRBV27 and TRBJ2-7; the match to TRBD1 covers 8 bases. In germline, CDR1 is MNHEY, CDR2 SMNVEV (reference sequence). This CDR3 is built from 17 residues. Trimming took 3 bases from V and 1 from J; bases not matched to a gene: 11. CDR3 in DNA: TGTGCCAGCAGTTTCAGGGCAGGGGGCGGGTCATCCTACGAGCAGTACTTC. Its protein product is CASSFRAGGGSSYEQYF.

This chain links TRBV2 with TRBJ1-6; no reliable D call. Germline CDR1 is SNHLY and CDR2 is FYNNEI. CDR3 size: 15 residues. V lost 8 bases and J lost 8, with 19 bases in between. The CDR3 protein is CASCSRSGGDSPLHF. The DNA of the CDR3 is TGTGCCAGCTGTTCGAGGTCAGGCGGGGATTCACCCCTCCACTTT.

Here the CDR3 DNA reads TGTGCCAGCAGCTTAGGGGACTTACAAGAGACCCAGTACTTC. Encoded protein: CASSLGDLQETQYF. J is TRBJ2-5 and V is TRBV11-3, with D possibly matching TRBD2 (6 bases). The CDR3 has 14 residues. V was pared by 1 base and J by 2 bases, with 8 bases between. Looked up from germline, CDR1 is SGHNT and CDR2 is YENEEA. Complete variable domain (other parts from reference TRBV11-3 and TRBJ2-5): EAGVVQSPRYKIIEKKQPVAFWCNPISGHNTLYWYLQNLGQGPELLIRYENEEAVDDSQLPKDRFSAERLKGVDSTLKIQPAELGDSAVYLCASSLGDLQETQYFGPGTRLLVL.

This chain connects TRBV7-2 to TRBJ1-1; D is possibly TRBD1 (6 bases). Between the trimmed V and J ends, which lost 1 base and 5 bases, there was a span of 11 bases. The CDR3 has 14 residues. Germline V gene lookup returns CDR1 SGHTA and CDR2 FQGNSA. In DNA form, the CDR3 reads TGTGCCAGCAGCTTAGTAGGAGGGGGGACTGAAGCTTTCTTT. Amino acid sequence: CASSLVGGGTEAFF.

The count of this clone is one. The chain joins TRBV10-3 to TRBJ1-1; 9 bases fit TRBD1. The V segment lost 6 bases and the J segment 5 bases; nucleotides outside the gene matches: 7. CDR3 length equals 14 residues. The germline CDR1 and CDR2 sequences are ENHRY and SYGVKD. The CDR3 loop is CAISRTGEETEAFF. Written as DNA, the CDR3 is TGTGCCATCAGCCGGACAGGGGAGGAAACTGAAGCTTTCTTT.

The chain couples TRBV25-1 to TRBJ1-1, with D possibly matching TRBD1 (6 bases). This CDR3 has 15 residues. In germline, CDR1 is MGHDK, CDR2 SYGVNS. The V end lost 5 bases, the J end lost 1 base, and 14 bases lay between the germline ends. CDR3 DNA: TGTGCCAGCAGTTCCCCCTACAGGGAGAACACTGAAGCTTTCTTT. Translating gives CASSSPYRENTEAFF.

The chain links TRBV19 to TRBJ2-2, with 7 bases identical to TRBD1. CDR1 and CDR2 (germline): LNHDA, SQIVND (reference sequence). This CDR3 has 15 amino acids. V lost 5 bases and J lost 5; bases outside the gene matches: 8. The CDR3 here is CASSVRAGGTGELFF. The CDR3 DNA reads TGTGCCAGTAGTGTCAGGGCAGGGGGAACCGGGGAGCTGTTTTTT.

The chain has TRBV6-5 and TRBJ2-5, with TRBD2 matching over 7 bases. The germline V gene encodes CDR1 MNHEY and CDR2 SVGAGI. The CDR3 sequence is 15 residues long. Trimming took 2 bases from V and 2 from J; bases not matched to a gene: 5. The CDR3 DNA reads as TGTGCCAGCAGTTACCAGCGGGATCATCAAGAGACCCAGTACTTC. It yields the protein CASSYQRDHQETQYF.

The CDR3 sequence: CASSQAGENGYTF. The CDR3 bases are TGCGCCAGCAGCCAAGCAGGCGAAAATGGCTACACCTTC. The chain has TRBV4-1 and TRBJ1-2; unclear D gene. V dropped 1 base and J dropped 6 bases, with 9 bases sitting between them. The CDR3 spans 13 residues. Germline V gene data show CDR1 as MGHRA and CDR2 as YSYEKL.

In its sample, this clone was seen once. The chain employs TRBV10-2 and TRBJ2-7; a weak D match, TRBD2 (6 bases). Germline assignment: CDR1 WSHSY and CDR2 SAAADI. The V end lost 3 bases, the J end lost 6 bases, and 21 bases lay between the germline ends. The length of the CDR3 is 16 residues. The CDR3 spells CASSEGYGTGVSEQYF. CDR3 in DNA: TGCGCCAGCAGTGAAGGTTACGGGACTGGGGTTTCCGAGCAGTACTTC.